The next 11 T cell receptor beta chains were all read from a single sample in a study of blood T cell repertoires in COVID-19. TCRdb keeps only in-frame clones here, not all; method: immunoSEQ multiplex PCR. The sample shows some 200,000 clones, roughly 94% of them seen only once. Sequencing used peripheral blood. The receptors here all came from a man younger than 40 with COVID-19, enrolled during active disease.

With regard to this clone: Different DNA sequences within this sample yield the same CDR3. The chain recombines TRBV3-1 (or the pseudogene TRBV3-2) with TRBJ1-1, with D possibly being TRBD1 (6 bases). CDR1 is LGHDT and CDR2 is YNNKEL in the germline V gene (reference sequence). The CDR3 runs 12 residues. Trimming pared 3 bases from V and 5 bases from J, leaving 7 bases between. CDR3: CASSQRGTEAFF. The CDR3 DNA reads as TGTGCCAGCAGCCAGAGGGGGACTGAAGCTTTCTTT.

The CDR3 reads CASSLAGSGATDTQYF. The CDR3 coding sequence is TGTGCCAGCAGCTTGGCAGGTAGCGGGGCAACAGATACGCAGTATTTT. This rearrangement joins TRBV5-4 to TRBJ2-3, with TRBD2 identical over 8 bases. The CDR3 sequence is 16 residues long. J gave up 3 bases and V 0 bases, and 6 bases lay outside the gene matches. Germline lookup yields CDR1 SGHNT and CDR2 YYREEE (reference sequence).

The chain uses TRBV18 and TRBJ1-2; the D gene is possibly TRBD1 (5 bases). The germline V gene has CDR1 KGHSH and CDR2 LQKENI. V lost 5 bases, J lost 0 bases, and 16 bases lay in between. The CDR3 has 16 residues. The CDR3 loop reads CASSGQGGSANYGYTF. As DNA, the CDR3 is TGTGCCAGCTCAGGGCAGGGAGGATCAGCTAACTATGGCTACACCTTC.

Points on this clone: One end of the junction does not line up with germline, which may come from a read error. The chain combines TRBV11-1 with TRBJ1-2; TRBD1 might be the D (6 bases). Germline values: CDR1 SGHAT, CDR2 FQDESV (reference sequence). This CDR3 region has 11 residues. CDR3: CASSNGGDTIF. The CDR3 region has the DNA TGTGCCAGCAGCAACGGGGGGGACACTATCTTC. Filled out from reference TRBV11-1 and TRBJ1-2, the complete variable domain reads EAEVAQSPRYKITEKSQAVAFWCDPISGHATLYWYRQILGQGPELLVQFQDESVVDDSQLPKDRFSAERLKGVDSTLKIQPAELGDSAMYLCASSNGGDTIFGSGTRLTVV.

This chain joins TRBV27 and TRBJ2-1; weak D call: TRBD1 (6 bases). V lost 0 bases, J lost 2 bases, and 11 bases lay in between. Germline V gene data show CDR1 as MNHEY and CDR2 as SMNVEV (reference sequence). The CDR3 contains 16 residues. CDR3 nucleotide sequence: TGTGCCAGCAGTTTATCTGTGGGGGCTCCCTACAATGAGCAGTTCTTC. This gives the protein CASSLSVGAPYNEQFF.

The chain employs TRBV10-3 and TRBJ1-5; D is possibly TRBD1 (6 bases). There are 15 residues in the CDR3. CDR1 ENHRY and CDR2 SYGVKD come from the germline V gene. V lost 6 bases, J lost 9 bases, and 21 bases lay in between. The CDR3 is CAIRSDSPGMRPQHF. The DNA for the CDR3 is TGTGCCATCAGGTCGGACAGCCCCGGTATGCGGCCCCAGCATTTT.

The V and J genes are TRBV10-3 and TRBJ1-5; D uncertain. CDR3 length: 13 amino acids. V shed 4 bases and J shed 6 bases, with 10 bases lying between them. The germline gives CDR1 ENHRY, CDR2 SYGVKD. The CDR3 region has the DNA TGTGCCATCAGTGGCGGGGTTGGTCAGCCCCAGCATTTT. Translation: CAISGGVGQPQHF.

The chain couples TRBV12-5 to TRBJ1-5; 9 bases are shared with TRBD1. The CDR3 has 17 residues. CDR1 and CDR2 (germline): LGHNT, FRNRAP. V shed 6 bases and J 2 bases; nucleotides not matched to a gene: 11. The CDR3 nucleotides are TGTGCTAGTGGGGAGGACAGGGGTGGGGTGGGCAATCAGCCCCAGCATTTT. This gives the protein CASGEDRGGVGNQPQHF.

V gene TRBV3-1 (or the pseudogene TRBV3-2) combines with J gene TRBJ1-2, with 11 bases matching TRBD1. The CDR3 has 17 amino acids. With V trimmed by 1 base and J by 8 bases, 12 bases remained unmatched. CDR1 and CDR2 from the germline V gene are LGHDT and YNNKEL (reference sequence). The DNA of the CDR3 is TGTGCCAGCAGCCAAGTGGCTGGGACAGGGGGTGTTTGGGGCTACACCTTC. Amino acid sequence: CASSQVAGTGGVWGYTF.

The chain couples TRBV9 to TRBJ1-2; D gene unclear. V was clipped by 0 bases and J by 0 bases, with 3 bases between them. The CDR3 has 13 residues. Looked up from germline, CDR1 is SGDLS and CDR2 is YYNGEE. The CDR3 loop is CASSVEPNYGYTF. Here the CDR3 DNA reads TGTGCCAGCAGCGTAGAGCCTAACTATGGCTACACCTTC.

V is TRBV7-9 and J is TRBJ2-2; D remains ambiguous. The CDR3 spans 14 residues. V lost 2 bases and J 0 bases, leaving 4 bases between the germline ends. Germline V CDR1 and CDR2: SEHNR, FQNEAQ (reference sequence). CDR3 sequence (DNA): TGTGCCAGCAGCTTACTTTCGAACACCGGGGAGCTGTTTTTT. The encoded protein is CASSLLSNTGELFF.